These T cell receptor beta chains were read from a single sample in a study of CD8+ T cells in alopecia areata. Sequencing used immunoSEQ multiplex PCR; TCRdb keeps in-frame clones, though not all of them. Seen here are about 190,000 clones, about three fifths observed once, and the top ten hold 1.3%. The specimen comprised CD4+ T cells sorted from blood, sampled between weeks 49 and 50, from a patient treated with tofacitinib. The receptor set was obtained from a human donor with alopecia areata. Each CDR3 is given with its conserved first and last residue. Size tells how often a clone was seen (once, few, many) or the class of an expanded clone, and some rows leave it out.

TRBV25-1	NA	TRBJ1-2	CASSGSPEFRGYTF
TRBV2	NA	TRBJ2-6	CASSDRAVGANVLTF
TRBV2	NA	TRBJ1-1	CASSIQTRNTEAFF
TRBV4-3	NA	TRBJ1-6	CASSQERSVNSPLHF
TRBV7-2	NA	TRBJ2-3	CASSPTGDTQYF
TRBV6-6	NA	TRBJ1-1	CASSYLLNTEAFF
TRBV5-1	NA	TRBJ2-6	CASNSGANVLTF
TRBV30	NA	TRBJ1-1	CAWSVRNTEAFF
TRBV6-5	NA	TRBJ2-7	CASSGQRTNRYEQYF
TRBV11-2	few	TRBJ2-2	CASSLGYTGELFF
TRBV29-1	NA	TRBJ1-1	CSGEQGANTEAFF
TRBV25-1	few	TRBJ2-7	CASSDRILKYEQYF
TRBV30	NA	TRBJ1-2	CAWSEIGYGYTF
TRBV5-1	NA	TRBJ2-7	CASSQNSYEQYF
TRBV2	NA	TRBJ1-6	CASRDRGNIGSPLHF
TRBV18	NA	TRBJ2-7	CASSAGTVSYEQYF
TRBV30	NA	TRBJ1-3	CAWRSSSGNTIYF
TRBV18	NA	TRBJ2-1	CASSPPQYNEQFF
TRBV29-1	NA	TRBJ2-3	CSVEDLGYTQYF
TRBV29-1	few	TRBJ2-5	CSVADQIGGETQYF
TRBV9	few	TRBJ2-6	CASSVAQGLANVLTF
TRBV29-1	NA	TRBJ2-5	CSVVGGPLRETQYF
TRBV11-2	NA	TRBJ2-5	CASSPGSGAGETQYF
TRBV27	NA	TRBJ2-5	CASRSSGEETQYF
TRBV4-1	NA	TRBJ2-7	CASSHSKGTERSYEQYF